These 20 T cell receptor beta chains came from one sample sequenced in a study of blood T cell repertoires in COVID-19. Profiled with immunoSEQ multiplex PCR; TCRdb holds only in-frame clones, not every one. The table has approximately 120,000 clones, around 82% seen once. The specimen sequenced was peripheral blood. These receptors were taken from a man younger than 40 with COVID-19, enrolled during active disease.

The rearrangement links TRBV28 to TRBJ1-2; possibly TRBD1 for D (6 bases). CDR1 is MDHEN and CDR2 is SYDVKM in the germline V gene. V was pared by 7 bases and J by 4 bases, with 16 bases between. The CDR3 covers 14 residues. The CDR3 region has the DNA TGTGCCAGCACCTTAGGACAGTCCCGCTATGGCTACACCTTC. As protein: CASTLGQSRYGYTF.

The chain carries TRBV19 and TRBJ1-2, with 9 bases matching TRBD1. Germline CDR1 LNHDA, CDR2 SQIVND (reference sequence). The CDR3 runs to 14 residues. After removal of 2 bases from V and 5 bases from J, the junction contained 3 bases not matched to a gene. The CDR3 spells CASSISGTGYGYTF. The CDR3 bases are TGTGCCAGTAGTATAAGCGGGACAGGGTATGGCTACACCTTC.

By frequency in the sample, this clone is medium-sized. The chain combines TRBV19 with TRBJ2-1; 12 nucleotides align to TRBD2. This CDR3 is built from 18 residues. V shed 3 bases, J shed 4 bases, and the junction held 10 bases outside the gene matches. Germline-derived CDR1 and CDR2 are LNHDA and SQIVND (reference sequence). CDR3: CASSISSGRAVFYNEQFF. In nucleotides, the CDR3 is TGTGCCAGTAGTATTTCTAGCGGGAGGGCCGTATTTTACAATGAGCAGTTCTTC.

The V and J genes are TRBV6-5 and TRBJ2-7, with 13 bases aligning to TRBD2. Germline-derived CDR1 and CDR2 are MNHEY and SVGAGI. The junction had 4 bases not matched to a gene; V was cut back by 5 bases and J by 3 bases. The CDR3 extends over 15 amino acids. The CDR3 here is CASSPGTSGNYEQYF. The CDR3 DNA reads TGTGCCAGCAGTCCCGGGACTAGCGGGAACTACGAGCAGTACTTC.

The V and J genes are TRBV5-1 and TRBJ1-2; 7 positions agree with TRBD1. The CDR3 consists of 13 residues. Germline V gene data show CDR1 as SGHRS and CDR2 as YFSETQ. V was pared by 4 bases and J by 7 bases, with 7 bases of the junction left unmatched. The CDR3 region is CASSPTNRGGYTF. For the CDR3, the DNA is TGCGCCAGCAGCCCGACTAACAGGGGTGGCTACACCTTC.

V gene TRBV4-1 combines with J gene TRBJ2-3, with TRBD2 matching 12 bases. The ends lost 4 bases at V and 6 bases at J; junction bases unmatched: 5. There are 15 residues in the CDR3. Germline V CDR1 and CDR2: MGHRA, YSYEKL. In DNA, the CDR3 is TGCGCCAGCAGCCGACTAGCGGGGGACCCGGATACGCAGTATTTT. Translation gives CASSRLAGDPDTQYF.

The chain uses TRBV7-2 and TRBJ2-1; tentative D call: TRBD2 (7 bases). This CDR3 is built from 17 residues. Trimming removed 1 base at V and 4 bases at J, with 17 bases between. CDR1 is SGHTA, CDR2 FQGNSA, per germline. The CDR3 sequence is CASSLVGPGGGYNEQFF. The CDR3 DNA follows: TGTGCCAGCAGCTTAGTAGGGCCGGGGGGCGGTTACAATGAGCAGTTCTTC.

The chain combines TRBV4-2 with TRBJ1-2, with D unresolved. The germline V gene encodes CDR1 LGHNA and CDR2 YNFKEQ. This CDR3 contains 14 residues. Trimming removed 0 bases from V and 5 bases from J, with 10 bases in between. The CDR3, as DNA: TGTGCCAGCAGCCAAGATCGGGGAGGGTATGGCTACACCTTC. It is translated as CASSQDRGGYGYTF.

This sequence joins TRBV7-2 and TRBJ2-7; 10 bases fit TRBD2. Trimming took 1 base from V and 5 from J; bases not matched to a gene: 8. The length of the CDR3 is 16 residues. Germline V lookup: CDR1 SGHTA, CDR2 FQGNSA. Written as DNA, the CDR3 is TGTGCCAGCAGCTTAGGGCCTAGCGGGAGTTCGGACGAGCAGTACTTC. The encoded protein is CASSLGPSGSSDEQYF.

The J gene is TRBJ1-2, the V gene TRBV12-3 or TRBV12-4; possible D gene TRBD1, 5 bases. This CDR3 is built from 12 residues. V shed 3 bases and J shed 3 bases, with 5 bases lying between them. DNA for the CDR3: TGTGCCAGCAGTTTGACAGACTATGGCTACACCTTC. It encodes CASSLTDYGYTF.

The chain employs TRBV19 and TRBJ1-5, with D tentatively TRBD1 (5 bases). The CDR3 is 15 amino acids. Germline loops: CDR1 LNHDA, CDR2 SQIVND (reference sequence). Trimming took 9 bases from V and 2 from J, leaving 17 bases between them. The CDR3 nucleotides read TGTGCCAGCAGTTCTCAGGGTGGGGGCAATCAGCCCCAGCATTTT. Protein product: CASSSQGGGNQPQHF.

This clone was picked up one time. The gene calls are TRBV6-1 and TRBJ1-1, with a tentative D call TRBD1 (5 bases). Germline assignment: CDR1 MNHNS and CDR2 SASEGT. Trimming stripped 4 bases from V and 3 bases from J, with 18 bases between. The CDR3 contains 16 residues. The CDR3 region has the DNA TGTGCCAGCAGTGGTGTCAGGGTGTTGAAGGACACTGAAGCTTTCTTT. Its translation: CASSGVRVLKDTEAFF.

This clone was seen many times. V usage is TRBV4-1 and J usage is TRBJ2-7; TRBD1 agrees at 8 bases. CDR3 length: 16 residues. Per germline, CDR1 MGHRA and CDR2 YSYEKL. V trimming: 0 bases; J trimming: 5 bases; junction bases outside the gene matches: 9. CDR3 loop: CASSQDLAGGADEQYF. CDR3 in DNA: TGCGCCAGCAGCCAAGATCTGGCAGGGGGCGCGGACGAGCAGTACTTC.

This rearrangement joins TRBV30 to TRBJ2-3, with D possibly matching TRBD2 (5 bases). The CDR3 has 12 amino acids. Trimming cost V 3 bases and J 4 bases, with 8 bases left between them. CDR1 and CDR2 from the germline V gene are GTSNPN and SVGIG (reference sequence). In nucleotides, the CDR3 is TGTGCCTGGAGGCCCGGGGCAGATACGCAGTATTTT. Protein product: CAWRPGADTQYF.

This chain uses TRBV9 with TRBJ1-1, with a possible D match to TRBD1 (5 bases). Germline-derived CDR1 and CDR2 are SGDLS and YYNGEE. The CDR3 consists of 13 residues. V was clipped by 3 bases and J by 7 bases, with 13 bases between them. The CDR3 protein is CASSGQDTYEAFF. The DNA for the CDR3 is TGTGCCAGCAGCGGCCAGGACACTTATGAAGCTTTCTTT. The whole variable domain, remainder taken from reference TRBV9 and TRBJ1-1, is DSGVTQTPKHLITATGQRVTLRCSPRSGDLSVYWYQQSLDQGLQFLIQYYNGEERAKGNILERFSAQQFPDLHSELNLSSLELGDSALYFCASSGQDTYEAFFGQGTRLTVV.

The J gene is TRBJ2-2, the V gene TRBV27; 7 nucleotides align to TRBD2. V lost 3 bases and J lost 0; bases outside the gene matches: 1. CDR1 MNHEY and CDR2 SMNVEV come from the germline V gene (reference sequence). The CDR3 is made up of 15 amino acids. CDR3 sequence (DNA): TGTGCCAGCAGTTTCGGGGGGACGAACACCGGGGAGCTGTTTTTT. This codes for CASSFGGTNTGELFF.

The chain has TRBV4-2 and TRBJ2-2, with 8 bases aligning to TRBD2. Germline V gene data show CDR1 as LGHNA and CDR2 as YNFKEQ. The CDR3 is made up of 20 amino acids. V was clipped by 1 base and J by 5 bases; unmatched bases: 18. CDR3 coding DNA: TGTGCCAGCAGCCAAGGCCGGGGGCTAGCGGGTCCGGGAGGGACCGGGGAGCTGTTTTTT. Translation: CASSQGRGLAGPGGTGELFF.

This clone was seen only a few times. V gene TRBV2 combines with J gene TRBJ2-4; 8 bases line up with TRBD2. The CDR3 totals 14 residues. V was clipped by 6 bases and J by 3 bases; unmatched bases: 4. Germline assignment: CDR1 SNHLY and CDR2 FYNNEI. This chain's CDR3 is CASSLSGSKNIQYF. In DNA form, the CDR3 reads TGTGCCAGCAGCCTCAGCGGGAGCAAAAACATTCAGTACTTC. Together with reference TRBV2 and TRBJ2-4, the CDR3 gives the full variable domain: EPEVTQTPSHQVTQMGQEVILRCVPISNHLYFYWYRQILGQKVEFLVSFYNNEISEKSEIFDDQFSVERPDGSNFTLKIRSTKLEDSAMYFCASSLSGSKNIQYFGAGTRLSVL.

In DNA form, the CDR3 reads TGTGCCAGCAGTTTCCATCAAACTGAAGCTTTCTTT. Translation gives CASSFHQTEAFF. The V and J genes are TRBV28 and TRBJ1-1, with D unclear. The V end lost 3 bases, the J end lost 5 bases, and 7 bases lay between the germline ends. This CDR3 is built from 12 residues. The germline gives CDR1 MDHEN, CDR2 SYDVKM.

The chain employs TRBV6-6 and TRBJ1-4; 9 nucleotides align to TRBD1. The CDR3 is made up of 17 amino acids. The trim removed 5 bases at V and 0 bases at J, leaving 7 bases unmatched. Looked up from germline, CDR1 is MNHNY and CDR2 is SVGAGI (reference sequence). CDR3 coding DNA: TGTGCCAGCAGTCCCGGGGACAGGGAACCAACTAATGAAAAACTGTTTTTT. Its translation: CASSPGDREPTNEKLFF.